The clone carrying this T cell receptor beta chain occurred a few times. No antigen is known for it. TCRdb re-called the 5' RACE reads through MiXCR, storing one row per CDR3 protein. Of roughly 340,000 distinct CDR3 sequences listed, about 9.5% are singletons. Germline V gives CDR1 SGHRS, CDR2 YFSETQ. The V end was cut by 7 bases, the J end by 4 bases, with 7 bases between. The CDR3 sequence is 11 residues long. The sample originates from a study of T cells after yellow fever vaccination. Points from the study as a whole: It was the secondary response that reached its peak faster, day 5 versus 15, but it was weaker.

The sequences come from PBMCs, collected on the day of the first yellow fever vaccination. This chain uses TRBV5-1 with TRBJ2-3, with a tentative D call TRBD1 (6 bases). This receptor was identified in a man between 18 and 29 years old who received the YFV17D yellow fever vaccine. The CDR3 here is CASWTADTQYF. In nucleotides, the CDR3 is TGCGCCAGCTGGACAGCAGATACGCAGTATTTT.